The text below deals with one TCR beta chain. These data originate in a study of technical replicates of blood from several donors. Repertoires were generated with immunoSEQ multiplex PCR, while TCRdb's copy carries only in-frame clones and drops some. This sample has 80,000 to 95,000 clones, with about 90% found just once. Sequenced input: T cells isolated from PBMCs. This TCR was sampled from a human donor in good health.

The CDR3 nucleotides are TGCGCCAGCAGCTTGATGATGCCGGGACTAGCGGGATTCCAAGAGACCCAGTACTTC. Protein product: CASSLMMPGLAGFQETQYF. V gene TRBV5-1 combines with J gene TRBJ2-5; 13 bases are shared with TRBD2. Germline values: CDR1 SGHRS, CDR2 YFSETQ. This CDR3 has 19 residues. V was clipped by 1 base and J by 1 base; unmatched bases: 10.